A single sample gave rise to the 12 T cell receptor beta chains below, sequenced in a study of blood T cell dynamics during melanoma immunotherapy. Method: immunoSEQ multiplex PCR; TCRdb's copy keeps in-frame clones and lacks some. The sample has about 20,000 clones, around 92% seen once. Sample time point: pre-treatment baseline. The input for sequencing was blood, taken from a patient treated with checkpoint blockade. The receptor source for this set is a human donor with melanoma.

The genes are TRBV10-2 and TRBJ2-1, with 15 positions matching TRBD2. CDR1 is WSHSY and CDR2 is SAAADI in the germline V gene. The CDR3 consists of 18 residues. Trimming removed 6 bases from V and 3 bases from J; junction bases left unmatched: 9. The CDR3 DNA follows: TGCGCCAGCAGAGGACTAGCGGGAGGGAGGCCCCGCTACAATGAGCAGTTCTTC. Protein: CASRGLAGGRPRYNEQFF.

The chain combines TRBV2 with TRBJ2-1, with D possibly being TRBD2 (5 bases). Trimming pared 10 bases from V and 5 bases from J, leaving 21 bases between. The germline V gene has CDR1 SNHLY and CDR2 FYNNEI. This CDR3 comprises 15 residues. The CDR3 DNA reads TGTGCCACCCACGCCCTAGCAGATAGCAACAATGAGCAGTTCTTC. Translation: CATHALADSNNEQFF.

The V and J genes are TRBV27 and TRBJ2-7; possible D gene TRBD2, 5 bases. V shed 4 bases and J shed 4 bases, with 17 bases lying between them. CDR3 length equals 15 residues. Looked up from germline, CDR1 is MNHEY and CDR2 is SMNVEV (reference sequence). CDR3 in amino acids: CASSYNRDRGYEQYF. The CDR3, as DNA: TGTGCCAGCAGTTATAACAGAGATCGAGGGTACGAGCAGTACTTC.

The rearrangement links TRBV4-2 to TRBJ1-4, with 8 bases lining up with TRBD1. Germline CDR1 is LGHNA and CDR2 is YNFKEQ. Losses at the gene ends were 3 bases for V and 1 base for J; bases not matched to a gene: 4. CDR3 length: 16 residues. CDR3 coding DNA: TGTGCCAGCAGCCATGAACAGGGGGGAACTAATGAAAAACTGTTTTTT. This sequence encodes CASSHEQGGTNEKLFF.

The CDR3, as DNA: TGCGCCAGCAGCTCCACGCCCAGCGGCTCCTACAATGAGCAGTTCTTC. As protein: CASSSTPSGSYNEQFF. This chain connects TRBV5-1 to TRBJ2-1; D possibly corresponds to TRBD2 (5 bases). In germline, CDR1 is SGHRS, CDR2 YFSETQ. This CDR3 is 16 amino acids long. The V gene lost 3 bases and the J gene lost 0 bases, with 13 bases spanning the gap.

This chain connects TRBV19 to TRBJ1-2; maybe TRBD1 (6 bases). The length of the CDR3 is 17 residues. Germline lookup yields CDR1 LNHDA and CDR2 SQIVND (reference sequence). Trimming removed 5 bases at V and 5 bases at J, with 24 bases between. The CDR3 sequence: CASSPTGPLLTLYGYTF. The CDR3 DNA sequence: TGTGCCAGTAGTCCGACAGGACCCTTGCTGACTCTTTATGGCTACACCTTC.

V usage is TRBV2 and J usage is TRBJ1-2, with no clear D. CDR1 is SNHLY, CDR2 FYNNEI, per germline. V was shortened by 0 bases and J by 8 bases, with 10 bases between the two germline ends. The length of the CDR3 is 13 residues. CDR3 nucleotides: TGTGCCAGCAGTGAAGCGTTAAGGGTAGGCTACACCTTC. It codes for CASSEALRVGYTF.

This sequence joins TRBV27 and TRBJ1-5; 12 positions match TRBD1. Germline CDR1 MNHEY, CDR2 SMNVEV (reference sequence). Trimming at V came to 6 bases and at J to 7 bases, leaving 7 bases not matched to a gene. This CDR3 contains 15 residues. CDR3 nucleotides: TGTGCCAGCAGCCTGGGACAGGGGGCTAACCAGCCCCAGCATTTT. Translated: CASSLGQGANQPQHF.

This chain joins TRBV9 and TRBJ2-5, with 8 bases lining up with TRBD2. Trimming took 4 bases from V and 4 from J; bases not matched to a gene: 9. CDR1 and CDR2 from the germline V gene are SGDLS and YYNGEE. The CDR3 sequence is 15 residues long. The DNA for the CDR3 is TGTGCCAGCAGCATCACCGGGACTAGTGTAGAGACCCAGTACTTC. Protein product: CASSITGTSVETQYF.

The chain is built from TRBV30 and TRBJ1-4; D gene uncertain. The V and J ends lost 3 bases and 5 bases respectively, with 19 bases between them. CDR3 length: 16 residues. Looked up from germline, CDR1 is GTSNPN and CDR2 is SVGIG (reference sequence). The CDR3 region has the DNA TGTGCCTGGAGGGCCGGGAATAGAGGGAACAATGAAAAACTGTTTTTT. This codes for CAWRAGNRGNNEKLFF.

This rearrangement joins TRBV6-5 to TRBJ1-2, with 7 nucleotides matching TRBD1. The germline V gene encodes CDR1 MNHEY and CDR2 SVGAGI. Trimming removed 4 bases from V and 2 bases from J; junction bases left unmatched: 4. The CDR3 runs 14 residues. The CDR3, as DNA: TGTGCCAGCAGTTCCGGGGGACAGAACTATGGCTACACCTTC. The encoded protein is CASSSGGQNYGYTF.

The chain links TRBV27 to TRBJ2-7; 10 bases align to TRBD1. The ends lost 6 bases at V and 3 bases at J; junction bases unmatched: 8. This CDR3 spans 15 amino acids. The germline CDR1 and CDR2 sequences are MNHEY and SMNVEV (reference sequence). The chain's CDR3 is CASSLGQGVIYEQYF. In nucleotides, the CDR3 is TGTGCCAGCAGCCTAGGACAGGGGGTAATCTACGAGCAGTACTTC.